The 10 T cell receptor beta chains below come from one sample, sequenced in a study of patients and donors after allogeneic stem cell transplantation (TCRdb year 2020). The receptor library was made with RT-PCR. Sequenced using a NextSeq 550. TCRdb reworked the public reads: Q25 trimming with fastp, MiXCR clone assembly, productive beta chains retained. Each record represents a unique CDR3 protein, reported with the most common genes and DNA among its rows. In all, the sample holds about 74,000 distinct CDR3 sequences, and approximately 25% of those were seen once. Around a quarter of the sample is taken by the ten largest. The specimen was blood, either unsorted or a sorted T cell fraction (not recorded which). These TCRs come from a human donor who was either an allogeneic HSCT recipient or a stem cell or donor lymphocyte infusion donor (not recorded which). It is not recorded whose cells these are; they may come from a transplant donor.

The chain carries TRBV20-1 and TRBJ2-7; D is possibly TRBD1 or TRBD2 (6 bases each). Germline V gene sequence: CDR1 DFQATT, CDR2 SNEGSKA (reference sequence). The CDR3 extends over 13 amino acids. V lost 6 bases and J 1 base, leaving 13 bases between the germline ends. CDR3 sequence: CSALGGQSYEQYF. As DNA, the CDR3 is TGCAGTGCCCTAGGGGGGCAGTCCTACGAGCAGTACTTC.

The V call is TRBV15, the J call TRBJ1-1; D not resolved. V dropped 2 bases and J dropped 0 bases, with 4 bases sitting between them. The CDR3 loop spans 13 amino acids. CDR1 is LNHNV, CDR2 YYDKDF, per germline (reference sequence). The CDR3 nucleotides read TGTGCCACCAGCAGAACAATGAACACTGAAGCTTTCTTT. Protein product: CATSRTMNTEAFF.

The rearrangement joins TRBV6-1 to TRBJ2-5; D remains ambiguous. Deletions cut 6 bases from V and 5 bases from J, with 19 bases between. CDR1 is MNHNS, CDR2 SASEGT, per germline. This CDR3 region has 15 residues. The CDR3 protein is CASRLGPSVEETQYF. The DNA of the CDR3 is TGTGCCAGCAGGCTAGGGCCCTCGGTTGAGGAGACCCAGTACTTC.

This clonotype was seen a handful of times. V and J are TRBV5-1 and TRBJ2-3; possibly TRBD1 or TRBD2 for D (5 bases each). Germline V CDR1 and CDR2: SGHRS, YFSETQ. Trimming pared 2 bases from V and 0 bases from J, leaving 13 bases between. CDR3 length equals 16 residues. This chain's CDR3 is CASSFLGTSSTDTQYF. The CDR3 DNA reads TGCGCCAGCAGCTTCCTAGGGACGTCTAGCACAGATACGCAGTATTTT. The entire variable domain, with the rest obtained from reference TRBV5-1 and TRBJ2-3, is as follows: KAGVTQTPRYLIKTRGQQVTLSCSPISGHRSVSWYQQTPGQGLQFLFEYFSETQRNKGNFPGRFSGRQFSNSRSEMNVSTLELGDSALYLCASSFLGTSSTDTQYFGPGTRLTVL.

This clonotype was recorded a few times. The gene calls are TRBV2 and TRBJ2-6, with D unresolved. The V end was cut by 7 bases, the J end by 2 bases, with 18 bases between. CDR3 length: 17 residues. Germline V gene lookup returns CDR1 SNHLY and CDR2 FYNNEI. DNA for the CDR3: TGTGCCAGCAAGACCTCGAGAATTATCACTGGGGCCAACGTCCTGACTTTC. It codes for CASKTSRIITGANVLTF.

The CDR3 DNA reads as TGCGCCAGCAGCTTGCTACAGGGAACCTATGGCTACACCTTC. It specifies CASSLLQGTYGYTF. The chain employs TRBV5-1 and TRBJ1-2; weak D call: TRBD1 (6 bases). In germline, CDR1 is SGHRS, CDR2 YFSETQ. The CDR3 has 14 amino acids. Trimming removed 1 base from V and 4 bases from J, with 11 bases in between.

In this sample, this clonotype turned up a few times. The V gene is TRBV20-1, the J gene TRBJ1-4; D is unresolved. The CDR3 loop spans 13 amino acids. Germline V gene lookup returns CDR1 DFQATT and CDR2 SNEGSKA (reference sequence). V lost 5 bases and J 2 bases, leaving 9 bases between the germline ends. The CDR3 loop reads CSASPLTNEKLFF. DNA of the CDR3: TGCAGTGCTTCCCCGCTCACTAATGAAAAACTGTTTTTT.

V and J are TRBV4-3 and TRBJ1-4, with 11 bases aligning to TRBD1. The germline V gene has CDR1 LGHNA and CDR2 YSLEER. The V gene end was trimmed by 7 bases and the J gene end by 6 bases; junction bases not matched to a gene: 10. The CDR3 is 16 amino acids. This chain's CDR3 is CASNSGTGGFYEKLFF. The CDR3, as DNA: TGCGCCAGCAACTCCGGGACAGGGGGTTTTTATGAAAAACTGTTTTTT.

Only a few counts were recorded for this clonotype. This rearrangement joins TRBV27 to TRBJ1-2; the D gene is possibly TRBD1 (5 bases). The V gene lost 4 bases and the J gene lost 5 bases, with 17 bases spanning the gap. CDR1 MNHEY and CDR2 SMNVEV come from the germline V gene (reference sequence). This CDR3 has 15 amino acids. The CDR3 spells CASSSRSGTAYGYTF. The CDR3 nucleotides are TGTGCCAGCAGTTCCCGGTCCGGGACTGCTTATGGCTACACCTTC.

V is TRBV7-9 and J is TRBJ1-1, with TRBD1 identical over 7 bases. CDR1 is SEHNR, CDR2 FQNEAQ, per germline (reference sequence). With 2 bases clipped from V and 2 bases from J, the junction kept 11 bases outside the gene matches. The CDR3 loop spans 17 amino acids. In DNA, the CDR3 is TGTGCCAGCAGCTTACCGACTCCGGGACAGCGAAACACTGAAGCTTTCTTT. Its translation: CASSLPTPGQRNTEAFF.